Below, 11 T cell receptor beta chains from the same sample are listed, as sequenced in a study of T cell responses to AZD1222 COVID-19 vaccine. Measured with immunoSEQ multiplex PCR; TCRdb has only the in-frame clones, and not every one. The sample contains about 92,000 clones, approximately 90% of which appear only once. The material was peripheral blood, obtained on day 0 of AZD1222 vaccination. Receptors originate from an adult in good health.

As DNA, the CDR3 is TGTGCCAGCAGCTCGTACAGAAACACTGAAGCTTTCTTT. Protein: CASSSYRNTEAFF. The chain carries TRBV7-3 and TRBJ1-1; D is ambiguous. Germline V CDR1 and CDR2: SGHTA, FQGTGA. This CDR3 region has 13 residues. V lost 4 bases and J lost 2, with 8 bases in between. Filled out from reference TRBV7-3 and TRBJ1-1, the complete variable domain reads GAGVSQTPSNKVTEKGKYVELRCDPISGHTALYWYRQSLGQGPEFLIYFQGTGAADDSGLPNDRFFAVRPEGSVSTLKIQRTERGDSAVYLCASSSYRNTEAFFGQGTRLTVV.

J is TRBJ1-1 and V is TRBV27; 9 bases are shared with TRBD1. Germline V gives CDR1 MNHEY, CDR2 SMNVEV (reference sequence). This CDR3 is built from 16 residues. V lost 4 bases and J lost 1; bases outside the gene matches: 7. The CDR3, as DNA: TGTGCCAGCAGTTCCCCACAGGGGGCTTGGAACACTGAAGCTTTCTTT. This encodes CASSSPQGAWNTEAFF.

V gene TRBV7-9 combines with J gene TRBJ1-6; the D gene is possibly TRBD1 (5 bases). Looked up from germline, CDR1 is SEHNR and CDR2 is FQNEAQ (reference sequence). This CDR3 contains 18 residues. V lost 1 base and J lost 0, with 13 bases in between. The CDR3 DNA follows: TGTGCCAGCAGCTTAGAGCCAGGGAGTCTCTCCTATAATTCACCCCTCCACTTT. This gives the protein CASSLEPGSLSYNSPLHF. Full variable domain (missing parts from reference TRBV7-9 and TRBJ1-6): DTGVSQNPRHKITKRGQNVTFRCDPISEHNRLYWYRQTLGQGPEFLTYFQNEAQLEKSRLLSDRFSAERPKGSFSTLEIQRTEQGDSAMYLCASSLEPGSLSYNSPLHFGNGTRLTVT.

The J gene is TRBJ2-1, the V gene TRBV29-1, with D tentatively TRBD2 (6 bases). Trimming stripped 4 bases from V and 0 bases from J, with 13 bases between. Germline-derived CDR1 and CDR2 are SQVTM and ANQGSEA. The CDR3 extends over 15 amino acids. The CDR3 DNA is TGCAGCGTTGGATGGGACTTAAGCTCCTACAATGAGCAGTTCTTC. It translates to CSVGWDLSSYNEQFF.

The genes are TRBV20-1 and TRBJ1-5; D is possibly TRBD1 (5 bases). Germline V lookup: CDR1 DFQATT, CDR2 SNEGSKA (reference sequence). The ends were cut back, 3 bases at V and 8 bases at J, with 17 bases in the middle. There are 14 residues in the CDR3. CDR3: CSASGGGIDKPQHF. In nucleotides, the CDR3 is TGCAGTGCTAGTGGGGGGGGAATAGATAAGCCCCAGCATTTT.

Written as DNA, the CDR3 is TGTGCCAGCAGAAATCTCCAAGAGACCCAGTACTTC. Translation: CASRNLQETQYF. V is TRBV27 and J is TRBJ2-5; D uncertain. CDR1 and CDR2 (germline): MNHEY, SMNVEV (reference sequence). The CDR3 covers 12 residues. V was pared by 6 bases and J by 1 base, with 6 bases between.

The V call is TRBV12-3 or TRBV12-4, the J call TRBJ1-1; D may be TRBD1 (5 bases). The V end was cut by 8 bases, the J end by 5 bases, with 12 bases between. CDR3 length equals 12 residues. CDR3 DNA sequence: TGTGCCAGCGGAACCCGGGGGACTGAAGCTTTCTTT. Its translation is CASGTRGTEAFF.

The chain is built from TRBV6-1 and TRBJ2-4; D not resolved. The CDR3 length is 11 residues. V lost 3 bases and J lost 7, with 4 bases in between. Germline V gene sequence: CDR1 MNHNS, CDR2 SASEGT. The CDR3 is CASSDTNIQYF. For the CDR3, the DNA is TGTGCCAGCAGTGATACGAACATTCAGTACTTC.

The chain joins TRBV5-8 to TRBJ1-4; 9 nucleotides align to TRBD1. After removal of 4 bases from V and 6 bases from J, the junction contained 7 bases not matched to a gene. Germline CDR1 and CDR2: SGHTS and YDEGEE. The CDR3 has 15 amino acids. The CDR3 region is CASSRTGGRDEKLFF. For the CDR3, the DNA is TGTGCCAGCAGCAGAACAGGGGGCCGTGATGAAAAACTGTTTTTT. Looking up the rest from reference TRBV5-8 and TRBJ1-4 gives the full variable domain: EAGVTQSPTHLIKTRGQQATLRCSPISGHTSVYWYQQALGLGLQFLLWYDEGEERNRGNFPPRFSGRQFPNYSSELNVNALELEDSALYLCASSRTGGRDEKLFFGSGTQLSVL.

The rearrangement uses TRBV19 and TRBJ1-2, with D tentatively TRBD1 (6 bases). Germline V gene lookup returns CDR1 LNHDA and CDR2 SQIVND (reference sequence). The CDR3 sequence is 13 residues long. The V and J ends lost 6 bases and 1 base respectively, with 9 bases between them. The CDR3 DNA follows: TGTGCCAGTAGCCCGGACAGTAACTATGGCTACACCTTC. This sequence encodes CASSPDSNYGYTF.

This sequence joins TRBV27 and TRBJ1-2; D ambiguous. The V end lost 4 bases, the J end lost 4 bases, and 10 bases lay between the germline ends. Germline CDR1 MNHEY, CDR2 SMNVEV (reference sequence). The CDR3 is 13 residues long. The CDR3 sequence is CASSWGFSYGYTF. The CDR3, as DNA: TGTGCCAGCAGTTGGGGTTTCTCCTATGGCTACACCTTC.